The 24 T cell receptor beta chains below were found in one sample sequenced in a study of blood T cell repertoires in COVID-19. The data were produced by immunoSEQ multiplex PCR, yet TCRdb's version contains in-frame clones alone and is incomplete. The profile shows roughly 69,000 clones, more than 75% of them singletons. Sequenced material: peripheral blood. The receptors originated from a man between 50 and 59 years old with active COVID-19.

This clone was picked up a small number of times. Within the sample, other DNA sequences also encode this same CDR3. The chain joins TRBV30 to TRBJ1-3, with D hard to call. This CDR3 region has 13 residues. Germline V lookup: CDR1 GTSNPN, CDR2 SVGIG (reference sequence). V was trimmed by 1 base and J by 5 bases, leaving 9 bases between them. CDR3 residues: CAWSGGGRNTIYF. CDR3 DNA: TGTGCCTGGAGTGGAGGCGGAAGAAACACCATATATTTT.

This clone came up a few times. The chain has TRBV27 and TRBJ1-2, with D uncertain. V was pared by 2 bases and J by 8 bases, with 12 bases between. CDR1 is MNHEY, CDR2 SMNVEV, per germline (reference sequence). The CDR3 is 13 residues long. CDR3: CASSLMGGGGYTF. DNA for the CDR3: TGTGCCAGCAGTTTAATGGGAGGCGGGGGCTACACCTTC.

A note on this clone: Other DNA sequences within the sample encode an identical CDR3. This chain joins TRBV6-5 and TRBJ1-2, with a weak D call TRBD1 (6 bases). Deletions cut 2 bases from V and 0 bases from J, with 10 bases between. The CDR3 extends over 15 amino acids. Germline CDR1 MNHEY, CDR2 SVGAGI. The CDR3 DNA reads as TGTGCCAGCAGTTACACAACAGGGACTAACTATGGCTACACCTTC. Protein sequence: CASSYTTGTNYGYTF.

The chain recombines TRBV7-9 with TRBJ2-4, with 7 bases matching TRBD2. Losses at the gene ends were 5 bases for V and 2 bases for J; bases not matched to a gene: 6. Germline V lookup: CDR1 SEHNR, CDR2 FQNEAQ (reference sequence). There are 15 residues in the CDR3. The CDR3: CASSPGGGTKNIQYF. The CDR3 DNA follows: TGTGCCAGCAGCCCTGGGGGGGGTACCAAAAACATTCAGTACTTC.

The chain couples TRBV9 to TRBJ2-1; 7 bases are shared with TRBD1. The V gene end was trimmed by 3 bases and the J gene end by 4 bases; junction bases not matched to a gene: 1. Germline-derived CDR1 and CDR2 are SGDLS and YYNGEE. The CDR3 is 13 amino acids. The chain's CDR3 is CASSAGQYNEQFF. CDR3 bases: TGTGCCAGCAGCGCGGGACAGTACAATGAGCAGTTCTTC. Drawing the rest from reference TRBV9 and TRBJ2-1, the complete variable domain is DSGVTQTPKHLITATGQRVTLRCSPRSGDLSVYWYQQSLDQGLQFLIQYYNGEERAKGNILERFSAQQFPDLHSELNLSSLELGDSALYFCASSAGQYNEQFFGPGTRLTVL.

V gene TRBV15 combines with J gene TRBJ2-5; 8 nucleotides align to TRBD1. Germline CDR1 and CDR2: LNHNV and YYDKDF (reference sequence). The CDR3 is made up of 14 amino acids. The V gene end was trimmed by 0 bases and the J gene end by 5 bases; junction bases not matched to a gene: 2. The CDR3 nucleotides read TGTGCCACCAGCAGAGATCAGGGGGCCGAGACCCAGTACTTC. It is translated as CATSRDQGAETQYF. Variable domain in full (rest from reference TRBV15 and TRBJ2-5): DAMVIQNPRYQVTQFGKPVTLSCSQTLNHNVMYWYQQKSSQAPKLLFHYYDKDFNNEADTPDNFQSRRPNTSFCFLDIRSPGLGDTAMYLCATSRDQGAETQYFGPGTRLLVL.

This chain uses TRBV3-1 (or the pseudogene TRBV3-2) with TRBJ1-2; weak D call: TRBD1 (6 bases). Germline V gives CDR1 LGHDT, CDR2 YNNKEL (reference sequence). This CDR3 has 14 residues. The V end was cut by 3 bases, the J end by 8 bases, with 16 bases between. CDR3 amino acids: CASSHKGVSRGYTF. CDR3 sequence (DNA): TGTGCCAGCAGCCACAAGGGGGTGTCGAGGGGCTACACCTTC.

The chain recombines TRBV7-9 with TRBJ2-3, with TRBD2 matching 12 bases. V was clipped by 5 bases and J by 4 bases; unmatched bases: 7. The V gene's germline CDR1 is SEHNR and CDR2 FQNEAQ (reference sequence). The CDR3 runs to 16 residues. The chain's CDR3 is CASSLGTSGPADTQYF. CDR3 sequence (DNA): TGTGCCAGCAGCCTGGGGACTAGCGGGCCCGCAGATACGCAGTATTTT.

The chain uses TRBV6-5 and TRBJ1-2; no clear D gene. Germline CDR1 reads MNHEY; CDR2 reads SVGAGI. This CDR3 spans 13 amino acids. Trimming took 6 bases from V and 4 from J, leaving 12 bases between them. The CDR3 sequence: CASSGGFVYGYTF. The CDR3 coding sequence is TGTGCCAGCAGCGGAGGGTTCGTCTATGGCTACACCTTC.

The chain couples TRBV5-4 to TRBJ2-2; tentatively, D is TRBD1 (5 bases). This CDR3 region has 16 residues. Trimming pared 1 base from V and 3 bases from J, leaving 13 bases between. CDR1 is SGHNT and CDR2 is YYREEE in the germline V gene (reference sequence). In nucleotides, the CDR3 is TGTGCCAGCAGCTTGCAGTCAGGGCAGGACACCGGGGAGCTGTTTTTT. Translation gives CASSLQSGQDTGELFF.

The genes are TRBV4-2 and TRBJ1-4, with a possible D match to TRBD1 (5 bases). The CDR3 totals 15 residues. CDR1 and CDR2 from the germline V gene are LGHNA and YNFKEQ. Trimming removed 1 base at V and 7 bases at J, with 13 bases between. The CDR3 region is CASSQVGAKAEKLFF. The CDR3 coding sequence is TGTGCCAGCAGCCAAGTTGGGGCCAAGGCTGAAAAACTGTTTTTT.

In DNA, the CDR3 is TGTGCCAGTAAAATCCGGGACAGAGATCAGCCCCAGCATTTT. Its translation is CASKIRDRDQPQHF. The chain has TRBV19 and TRBJ1-5; the match to TRBD1 covers 7 bases. The V segment lost 7 bases and the J segment 5 bases; nucleotides outside the gene matches: 8. Looked up from germline, CDR1 is LNHDA and CDR2 is SQIVND (reference sequence). There are 14 residues in the CDR3.

CDR3 in DNA: TGTGCCAGCTCACCCTTAGGACAGTCTAATGAAAAACTGTTTTTT. Protein: CASSPLGQSNEKLFF. V is TRBV18 and J is TRBJ1-4, with a tentative D call TRBD1 (6 bases). The CDR3 spans 15 residues. Per germline, CDR1 KGHSH and CDR2 LQKENI. Trimming left V 3 bases short and J 3 bases short, with 11 bases between.

This clone has only one observation. The chain links TRBV2 to TRBJ2-3; maybe TRBD1 (6 bases). Germline loops: CDR1 SNHLY, CDR2 FYNNEI. V lost 0 bases and J lost 5, with 12 bases in between. The CDR3 consists of 15 residues. The CDR3 is CASSEAGTGLDTQYF. The CDR3 DNA reads as TGTGCCAGCAGTGAAGCAGGAACAGGGTTAGATACGCAGTATTTT.

The V gene is TRBV28, the J gene TRBJ2-6; weak D call: TRBD1 (5 bases). Looked up from germline, CDR1 is MDHEN and CDR2 is SYDVKM. CDR3 size: 16 residues. V was cut by 4 bases and J by 1 base, with 11 bases left in between. The CDR3 spells CASSSPGISGANVLTF. The CDR3 DNA is TGTGCCAGCAGTTCCCCAGGGATTTCTGGGGCCAACGTCCTGACTTTC. Drawing the rest from reference TRBV28 and TRBJ2-6, the complete variable domain is DVKVTQSSRYLVKRTGEKVFLECVQDMDHENMFWYRQDPGLGLRLIYFSYDVKMKEKGDIPEGYSVSREKKERFSLILESASTNQTSMYLCASSSPGISGANVLTFGAGSRLTVL.

The chain couples TRBV19 to TRBJ2-1; D unresolved. There are 14 residues in the CDR3. Germline V gene data show CDR1 as LNHDA and CDR2 as SQIVND (reference sequence). Deletions cut 5 bases from V and 4 bases from J, with 12 bases between. The CDR3 is CASSRSPLYNEQFF. For the CDR3, the DNA is TGTGCCAGTAGTCGGTCCCCCCTATACAATGAGCAGTTCTTC.

The rearrangement joins TRBV12-3 or TRBV12-4 to TRBJ2-1, with D hard to call. CDR3 length: 13 amino acids. Trimming removed 5 bases at V and 3 bases at J, with 8 bases between. The CDR3 region has the DNA TGTGCCAGCAGTCGACCGGGCTACAATGAGCAGTTCTTC. Protein sequence: CASSRPGYNEQFF.

This clone was counted once. The V call is TRBV27, the J call TRBJ2-2, with D perhaps TRBD1 (5 bases). V was pared by 2 bases and J by 1 base, with 8 bases between. Germline CDR1 and CDR2: MNHEY and SMNVEV (reference sequence). CDR3 length: 15 residues. CDR3 sequence (DNA): TGTGCCAGCAGTTTAGGCAGGGTGAACACCGGGGAGCTGTTTTTT. Its protein product is CASSLGRVNTGELFF.

V is TRBV9 and J is TRBJ2-1; 14 positions agree with TRBD2. J lost 2 bases, V lost 4 bases, and 8 bases had no gene match. This CDR3 spans 18 amino acids. Per germline, CDR1 SGDLS and CDR2 YYNGEE. As DNA, the CDR3 is TGTGCCAGCAGCCCCTGGACTAGCGGGAGGCCCACCTACAATGAGCAGTTCTTC. It codes for CASSPWTSGRPTYNEQFF.

This clone appeared a single time. The chain has TRBV6-6 and TRBJ2-1; D is unresolved. The V and J ends lost 7 bases and 1 base respectively, with 8 bases between them. The CDR3 sequence is 13 residues long. CDR1 is MNHNY, CDR2 SVGAGI, per germline (reference sequence). For the CDR3, the DNA is TGTGCCAGCAAGTTAGCTTCCTACAATGAGCAGTTCTTC. As protein: CASKLASYNEQFF.

The V and J genes are TRBV29-1 and TRBJ2-2, with D possibly being TRBD2 (6 bases). The V end was cut by 4 bases, the J end by 2 bases, with 14 bases between. Germline assignment: CDR1 SQVTM and CDR2 ANQGSEA. The CDR3 contains 15 residues. CDR3 loop: CSVVLGSLNTGELFF. The DNA of the CDR3 is TGCAGCGTTGTCCTCGGGAGTTTAAACACCGGGGAGCTGTTTTTT.

As DNA, the CDR3 is TGCGCCAGCAGCCCTTACCTAAGCTCCTACAATGAGCAGTTCTTC. Translation: CASSPYLSSYNEQFF. The V gene is TRBV4-3, the J gene TRBJ2-1; D uncertain. Trimming shortened V by 4 bases and J by 0 bases, and 10 bases separated the two germline ends. From germline, CDR1 is LGHNA and CDR2 YSLEER. The CDR3 runs 15 residues.

This clone has a single count. V usage is TRBV24-1 and J usage is TRBJ2-1; D is perhaps TRBD1 (6 bases). Germline CDR1 and CDR2: KGHDR and SFDVKD. The CDR3 is 16 residues long. V lost 3 bases to trimming and J lost 1 base, with 12 bases between them. CDR3 DNA sequence: TGTGCCACCAGTGATCCACAGGGATTATCCTACAATGAGCAGTTCTTC. Translated: CATSDPQGLSYNEQFF.

This chain connects TRBV5-1 to TRBJ1-5; D gene ambiguous. Trimming removed 2 bases at V and 0 bases at J, with 6 bases between. Germline values: CDR1 SGHRS, CDR2 YFSETQ. The CDR3 covers 14 residues. CDR3 nucleotides: TGCGCCAGCAGCTTAGAGAATAGCAATCAGCCCCAGCATTTT. This codes for CASSLENSNQPQHF.